The clone carrying this TCR beta chain was seen a few times. Its cognate antigen is unknown. These data belong to a study of beta chain features in type 1 diabetes. Study results and limitations: Shortening of TCRB CDR3s, moderate but significant, appeared in all four CD4+ subsets of Type 1 diabetes patients. Researchers reported that naive, central memory and Treg TCRB repertoires appeared more similar in patients than in healthy donors.

There are 21 residues in the CDR3. CDR1 and CDR2 from the germline V gene are SGHRS and YFSETQ. With 10 bases removed from V and 6 bases from J, the gap between germline ends came to 41 bases. Blood was drawn once from each donor into heparinised tubes. The draws averaged approximately 120 mL. Reverse transcribing all isolated RNA meant expressed TCRB transcripts were sequenced. Profiled with immunoSEQ multiplex PCR; TCRdb holds only in-frame clones, not every one. The repertoire includes approximately 50,000 clones, just under 65% of them detected once, and 0.25% to 0.35% sits in the top ten. The V and J genes are TRBV5-1 and TRBJ1-5; a weak D match, TRBD1 (5 bases). This receptor was identified in a woman aged 25 to 39 with type 1 diabetes. Material: stem cell memory CD4+ T cells from blood. CDR3 bases: TGCGCCGGGAGAATCGGGTCGCCAGCAGCCTTGACAGCCCCCGGGAGTCAGCCCCAGCATTTT. As protein: CAGRIGSPAALTAPGSQPQHF.